These 24 T cell receptor beta chains came from one sample sequenced in a study of radiation and T cells in renal cell carcinoma (dated by TCRdb to about 2020). Library prep was done by the immunoSEQ multiplex PCR assay. TCRdb took this table from immuneACCESS and kept in-frame rearrangements with V and J called. Such tables lack part of the clones; where checked against another copy, unresolved V genes explain under half of the gap, and the rest is unexplained. Across this sample there are about 88,000 clones, with less than 90% seen only once. Under 9.5% of the sample rests with the top ten. In light of the paper, this sample's time point label describes: baseline pretreatment blood. The treatment or condition label on this specimen signifies: 15 Gy SBRT to primary tumor, nephrectomy 4 weeks later. Sample: blood, taken from a patient whose treatment included radiotherapy and nephrectomy. The origin of the receptors is a man aged 50 to 60 with renal cell carcinoma.

This clone was found a few times. The V call is TRBV4-3, the J call TRBJ1-2; perhaps TRBD1 as D (5 bases). The length of the CDR3 is 13 residues. Germline values: CDR1 LGHNA, CDR2 YSLEER. V was clipped by 3 bases and J by 8 bases, with 13 bases between them. The CDR3 spells CASSQVPGYGYTF. The CDR3 nucleotides read TGCGCCAGCAGCCAGGTCCCAGGGTACGGCTACACCTTC.

The rearrangement joins TRBV6-4 to TRBJ2-1, with TRBD2 matching 13 bases. Germline V gene lookup returns CDR1 MRHNA and CDR2 SNTAGT. The CDR3 sequence is 16 residues long. Unmatched junction bases numbered 4, after V lost 0 bases and J lost 8 bases. The CDR3 here is CASSDSGTSGVDEQFF. Here the CDR3 DNA reads TGTGCCAGCAGTGACTCTGGGACTAGCGGGGTAGATGAGCAGTTCTTC.

The table lists this clone with a few counts. This rearrangement joins TRBV27 to TRBJ2-7; D is undetermined. This CDR3 has 12 residues. Germline CDR1 MNHEY, CDR2 SMNVEV (reference sequence). The V and J ends lost 5 bases and 0 bases respectively, with 5 bases between them. The CDR3 coding sequence is TGTGCCAGCAGTCCCCCCTCCTACGAGCAGTACTTC. This codes for CASSPPSYEQYF.

For this clone: At one boundary the junction diverges from the germline segment, which might be a read error. The CDR3, as DNA: TGTGCTAGCAGCCTAACGGGCGCCCTGGGGGAGACCCAGTACTTC. Translation gives CASSLTGALGETQYF. The chain combines TRBV7-7 with TRBJ2-5; D unresolved. The V gene's germline CDR1 is SSHAT and CDR2 FNYEAQ (reference sequence). This CDR3 has 15 amino acids.

Only one count was recorded for this clone. The J gene is TRBJ2-2, the V gene TRBV19, with D hard to call. The V gene lost 6 bases and the J gene lost 3 bases, with 5 bases spanning the gap. This CDR3 has 12 amino acids. CDR1 LNHDA and CDR2 SQIVND come from the germline V gene (reference sequence). CDR3 loop: CASSTDTGELFF. CDR3 bases: TGTGCCAGTAGCACCGACACCGGGGAGCTGTTTTTT.

The genes are TRBV7-9 and TRBJ1-4; D is perhaps TRBD1 (6 bases). The CDR3 runs 16 residues. V was cut by 5 bases and J by 2 bases, with 15 bases left in between. CDR1 and CDR2 from the germline V gene are SEHNR and FQNEAQ (reference sequence). The CDR3 sequence: CASSPRGSSTNEKLFF. The CDR3 DNA reads as TGTGCCAGCAGCCCGAGGGGGAGTTCGACTAATGAAAAACTGTTTTTT. Full variable domain (remainder filled in from reference TRBV7-9 and TRBJ1-4): DTGVSQNPRHKITKRGQNVTFRCDPISEHNRLYWYRQTLGQGPEFLTYFQNEAQLEKSRLLSDRFSAERPKGSFSTLEIQRTEQGDSAMYLCASSPRGSSTNEKLFFGSGTQLSVL.

The chain is built from TRBV9 and TRBJ2-2; TRBD2 matches at 9 bases. V lost 3 bases to trimming and J lost 2 bases; unmatched junction nucleotides: 2. CDR1 SGDLS and CDR2 YYNGEE come from the germline V gene. The CDR3 extends over 15 amino acids. Here the CDR3 reads CASSASGVNTGELFF. In nucleotides, the CDR3 is TGTGCCAGCAGCGCTAGCGGGGTCAACACCGGGGAGCTGTTTTTT.

In its sample, this clone was seen a few times. The chain links TRBV19 to TRBJ1-1, with D unclear. Trimming shortened V by 6 bases and J by 1 base, and 9 bases separated the two germline ends. In germline, CDR1 is LNHDA, CDR2 SQIVND (reference sequence). The CDR3 extends over 13 amino acids. As DNA, the CDR3 is TGTGCCAGTAGCCCGCGTGAGAACACTGAAGCTTTCTTT. Its translation is CASSPRENTEAFF.

This clone was detected only once. V gene TRBV7-9 combines with J gene TRBJ2-1, with D perhaps TRBD1 or TRBD2 (5 bases each). Germline CDR1 reads SEHNR; CDR2 reads FQNEAQ (reference sequence). Trimming took 2 bases from V and 4 from J, leaving 12 bases between them. The CDR3 is 15 amino acids. CDR3 in amino acids: CASSLRGVEYNEQFF. CDR3 DNA sequence: TGTGCCAGCAGCTTAAGAGGGGTGGAGTACAATGAGCAGTTCTTC. The whole variable domain, filled in from reference TRBV7-9 and TRBJ2-1, reads DTGVSQNPRHKITKRGQNVTFRCDPISEHNRLYWYRQTLGQGPEFLTYFQNEAQLEKSRLLSDRFSAERPKGSFSTLEIQRTEQGDSAMYLCASSLRGVEYNEQFFGPGTRLTVL.

This CDR3 is CAWSGGVDQPQHF. DNA for the CDR3: TGTGCCTGGAGTGGGGGGGTGGATCAGCCCCAGCATTTT. V gene TRBV30 combines with J gene TRBJ1-5; D perhaps matches TRBD1 (5 bases). Trimming pared 1 base from V and 5 bases from J, leaving 9 bases between. Germline V gives CDR1 GTSNPN, CDR2 SVGIG (reference sequence). The CDR3 runs to 13 residues.

This chain uses TRBV19 with TRBJ2-1; the match to TRBD1 covers 7 bases. With 7 bases clipped from V and 4 bases from J, the junction kept 7 bases outside the gene matches. Germline assignment: CDR1 LNHDA and CDR2 SQIVND (reference sequence). The CDR3 runs to 14 residues. The CDR3: CASNPDRTYNEQFF. The CDR3 nucleotides read TGTGCCAGTAACCCGGACAGGACTTACAATGAGCAGTTCTTC.

The CDR3 loop reads CASSLLAGGELEQFF. The CDR3 nucleotides read TGCGCCAGCAGCTTACTAGCGGGGGGCGAGCTTGAGCAGTTCTTC. The genes are TRBV5-1 and TRBJ2-1; 12 nucleotides line up with TRBD2. CDR1 is SGHRS and CDR2 is YFSETQ in the germline V gene. This CDR3 is built from 15 residues. V shed 2 bases, J shed 9 bases, and the junction held 6 bases outside the gene matches.

This clone appeared a single time. This chain uses TRBV29-1 with TRBJ2-1; no reliable D call. Germline loops: CDR1 SQVTM, CDR2 ANQGSEA. CDR3 length: 11 residues. V was shortened by 4 bases and J by 6 bases, with 7 bases between the two germline ends. CDR3 in amino acids: CSVVPVNEQFF. Here the CDR3 DNA reads TGCAGCGTTGTTCCCGTCAATGAGCAGTTCTTC.

V usage is TRBV2 and J usage is TRBJ2-1; tentatively, D is TRBD2 (6 bases). CDR1 SNHLY and CDR2 FYNNEI come from the germline V gene. This CDR3 spans 14 amino acids. V dropped 4 bases and J dropped 0 bases, with 7 bases sitting between them. CDR3 in DNA: TGTGCCAGCAGTGCCGGGAGCTCCTACAATGAGCAGTTCTTC. Translated: CASSAGSSYNEQFF.

This clone is medium-sized by share. The J gene is TRBJ2-1, the V gene TRBV27, with D uncertain. The V gene lost 7 bases and the J gene lost 1 base, with 14 bases spanning the gap. Looked up from germline, CDR1 is MNHEY and CDR2 is SMNVEV (reference sequence). The CDR3 is 15 amino acids. CDR3 nucleotide sequence: TGTGCCAGCACCCAGAGGCTATTGTCCTACAATGAGCAGTTCTTC. Translated, it gives CASTQRLLSYNEQFF.

Concerning this clone: One junction end disagrees with the germline gene, perhaps due to a read error. The chain is built from TRBV7-9 and TRBJ2-1; a weak D match, TRBD1 (5 bases). Germline V lookup: CDR1 SEHNR, CDR2 FQNEAQ (reference sequence). CDR3 length: 15 residues. CDR3 sequence: CASRLGHQGPNEQFF. The CDR3 DNA reads as TGTGCCAGCCGCTTAGGTCACCAGGGCCCCAATGAGCAGTTCTTC.

The rearrangement uses TRBV5-1 and TRBJ2-7; D may be TRBD1 or TRBD2 (6 bases each). V was shortened by 0 bases and J by 5 bases, with 18 bases between the two germline ends. CDR1 and CDR2 (germline): SGHRS, YFSETQ. The CDR3 spans 16 residues. The CDR3 reads CASSLALQGWGDEQYF. In DNA form, the CDR3 reads TGCGCCAGCAGCTTGGCTCTACAGGGTTGGGGGGACGAGCAGTACTTC.

The chain uses TRBV28 and TRBJ2-5, with TRBD2 identical over 8 bases. This CDR3 has 15 residues. Germline CDR1 MDHEN, CDR2 SYDVKM. Losses at the gene ends were 8 bases for V and 2 bases for J; bases not matched to a gene: 10. CDR3 residues: CASGLARGGQETQYF. CDR3 DNA: TGTGCCAGCGGACTTGCTCGGGGGGGGCAAGAGACCCAGTACTTC.

The chain joins TRBV7-8 to TRBJ2-7; a weak D match, TRBD2 (5 bases). The CDR3 is made up of 13 amino acids. The V gene lost 4 bases and the J gene lost 5 bases, with 12 bases spanning the gap. The germline CDR1 and CDR2 sequences are SGHVS and FQNEAQ. The CDR3 region is CASSSPKRDEQYF. In nucleotides, the CDR3 is TGTGCCAGCAGCTCTCCAAAGAGGGACGAGCAGTACTTC.

The rearrangement joins TRBV7-2 to TRBJ1-6, with TRBD1 as a possible D gene (5 bases). Germline V gives CDR1 SGHTA, CDR2 FQGNSA. This CDR3 has 13 residues. Trimming stripped 5 bases from V and 11 bases from J, with 13 bases between. The CDR3 nucleotides read TGTGCCAGCAGCCCGCAGGACACGACACCCCTCCACTTT. Translating gives CASSPQDTTPLHF.

The chain is built from TRBV6-5 and TRBJ2-7; D is undetermined. This CDR3 comprises 16 residues. CDR1 is MNHEY and CDR2 is SVGAGI in the germline V gene. The V and J ends lost 2 bases and 3 bases respectively, with 17 bases between them. This CDR3 is CASSYGEDDDFYEQYF. The CDR3 nucleotides are TGTGCCAGCAGTTACGGCGAAGACGATGACTTCTACGAGCAGTACTTC.

This rearrangement joins TRBV27 to TRBJ1-2; D uncertain. V lost 3 bases and J 2 bases, leaving 7 bases between the germline ends. CDR1 and CDR2 from the germline V gene are MNHEY and SMNVEV (reference sequence). This CDR3 is built from 13 residues. The CDR3 here is CASSFRWNYGYTF. For the CDR3, the DNA is TGTGCCAGCAGTTTTCGTTGGAACTATGGCTACACCTTC.

V gene TRBV11-2 combines with J gene TRBJ1-2; D remains ambiguous. The CDR3 loop spans 13 amino acids. The V gene lost 2 bases and the J gene lost 4 bases, with 8 bases spanning the gap. Looked up from germline, CDR1 is SGHAT and CDR2 is FQNNGV. Written as DNA, the CDR3 is TGTGCCAGCAGCTTAAACCAGGCCTATGGCTACACCTTC. This codes for CASSLNQAYGYTF. The full variable domain, its missing parts supplied by reference TRBV11-2 and TRBJ1-2, is EAGVAQSPRYKIIEKRQSVAFWCNPISGHATLYWYQQILGQGPKLLIQFQNNGVVDDSQLPKDRFSAERLKGVDSTLKIQPAKLEDSAVYLCASSLNQAYGYTFGSGTRLTVV.

The chain is built from TRBV15 and TRBJ2-3, with D unresolved. This CDR3 spans 13 amino acids. CDR1 and CDR2 from the germline V gene are LNHNV and YYDKDF (reference sequence). V was shortened by 0 bases and J by 11 bases, with 12 bases between the two germline ends. The CDR3, as DNA: TGTGCCACCAGCAGAGATCGCATTCGAGAGCAGTATTTT. This codes for CATSRDRIREQYF.